Listed here is a single T cell receptor (beta chain). This receptor's antigen is unknown. No clone much larger than this one lies a single base away; base qualities are absent. The germline V gene encodes CDR1 LGHDT and CDR2 YNNKEL (reference sequence). The germline ends are 13 bases apart after V is trimmed by 3 bases and J by 8 bases. The CDR3 measures 13 amino acids from cysteine to phenylalanine. Only the CDR3 DNA stays, 39 bases, in frame from base 1. This sample is drawn from a study of control samples from healthy donors and cancer patients (dated by TCRdb to 2020 to 2021). Receptor libraries were prepared by the immunoSEQ multiplex PCR assay. The clones in this table, taken by TCRdb from immuneACCESS, are in-frame only. Not every clone is retained; where verified, under half of the shortfall comes from an unresolved V gene, and the cause of the rest is unknown. The table for this sample lists about 98,000 clones; 79% of them were counted only once. The ten largest clones add up to roughly a tenth of the sample.

The chain uses TRBV3-1 (or the pseudogene TRBV3-2) and TRBJ1-2; a tentative D match to TRBD1 spans 6 bases. The TCR comes from a woman in her 30s in good health. Specimen: blood. The DNA sequence is as follows: TGTGCCAGCAGCCAGCCGACAGGAAACGGCTACACCTTC. It codes for CASSQPTGNGYTF.